One sample yielded the 29 T cell receptor beta chains listed below, sequenced in a study of cytomegalovirus exposure and HLA in healthy donors. Researchers ran the PCR with 60 Vbeta and 13 Jbeta primers. Repertoires were generated with immunoSEQ multiplex PCR, while TCRdb's copy carries only in-frame clones and drops some. The sample has over 40,000 clones; roughly 64% are singletons. The source material was PBMCs. The source is a man aged 55 to 69 in good health and CMV-seropositive.

This clone was counted only a few times. The chain couples TRBV6-6 to TRBJ2-5; 7 nucleotides align to TRBD2. In germline, CDR1 is MNHNY, CDR2 SVGAGI (reference sequence). After removal of 3 bases from V and 6 bases from J, the junction contained 4 bases not matched to a gene. The CDR3 runs 13 residues. The CDR3 reads CASSYEGGQTQYF. As DNA, the CDR3 is TGTGCCAGCAGTTATGAGGGAGGGCAGACCCAGTACTTC.

This chain uses TRBV10-2 with TRBJ2-1, with D perhaps matching TRBD1 (6 bases). Per germline, CDR1 WSHSY and CDR2 SAAADI. V lost 5 bases and J lost 10, with 12 bases in between. This CDR3 spans 12 amino acids. The CDR3 here is CASSRDKLEQFF. CDR3 DNA sequence: TGCGCCAGCAGTAGGGACAAGCTGGAGCAGTTCTTC.

The genes are TRBV5-8 and TRBJ2-7; the D is unclear. V lost 2 bases and J 2 bases, leaving 14 bases between the germline ends. The CDR3 is made up of 15 amino acids. Germline lookup yields CDR1 SGHTS and CDR2 YDEGEE. CDR3 region: CASSLRTAYAYEQYF. CDR3 nucleotides: TGTGCCAGCAGCTTACGCACAGCTTACGCCTACGAGCAGTACTTC.

This chain connects TRBV7-2 to TRBJ2-5; 14 nucleotides agree with TRBD2. The CDR3 contains 17 residues. The J segment lost 3 bases and the V segment lost 5 bases, leaving 8 bases of the junction unmatched. Germline V gene lookup returns CDR1 SGHTA and CDR2 FQGNSA. CDR3 amino acids: CASSHGLAGGNEETQYF. The CDR3, as DNA: TGTGCCAGCAGCCACGGACTAGCGGGAGGTAACGAAGAGACCCAGTACTTC.

This clone appeared a few times. This chain links TRBV5-6 with TRBJ2-3; 10 bases are a match to TRBD1. Germline V lookup: CDR1 SGHDT, CDR2 YYEEEE. The ends lost 3 bases at V and 0 bases at J; junction bases unmatched: 4. The CDR3 spans 16 residues. The CDR3 reads CASSSGTGVSTDTQYF. The DNA of the CDR3 is TGTGCCAGCAGCTCTGGGACAGGGGTGAGCACAGATACGCAGTATTTT. Variable domain in full (rest from reference TRBV5-6 and TRBJ2-3): DAGVTQSPTHLIKTRGQQVTLRCSPKSGHDTVSWYQQALGQGPQFIFQYYEEEERQRGNFPDRFSGHQFPNYSSELNVNALLLGDSALYLCASSSGTGVSTDTQYFGPGTRLTVL.

CDR3 DNA: TGTGCCAGCAGCTTGGTGGGGGCCAACTATGGCTACACCTTC. Translated, it gives CASSLVGANYGYTF. The chain couples TRBV5-4 to TRBJ1-2, with D maybe TRBD1 (6 bases). Germline values: CDR1 SGHNT, CDR2 YYREEE (reference sequence). Trimming took off 0 bases at V and 2 bases at J, with 8 bases between the two ends. The CDR3 is 14 amino acids.

This clone was counted only a few times. CDR3 sequence: CASSYSASGYTDTQYF. The CDR3, as DNA: TGTGCCAGCAGTTACTCGGCTAGCGGATACACAGATACGCAGTATTTT. The chain employs TRBV6-5 and TRBJ2-3, with TRBD2 identical over 7 bases. This CDR3 is 16 amino acids long. Trimming took 0 bases from V and 2 from J; bases not matched to a gene: 5. Germline V gives CDR1 MNHEY, CDR2 SVGAGI.

This clone was detected only a few times. The J gene is TRBJ1-4, the V gene TRBV6-5; D unclear. The CDR3 runs 15 residues. Germline V gene data show CDR1 as MNHEY and CDR2 as SVGAGI. Trimming shortened V by 6 bases and J by 7 bases, and 18 bases separated the two germline ends. The CDR3 DNA sequence: TGTGCCAGCAGGGTAGGAGGCGGGTTTGGTGAAAAACTGTTTTTT. Its translation: CASRVGGGFGEKLFF.

The sample holds a few counts of this clone. V usage is TRBV9 and J usage is TRBJ2-1, with D tentatively TRBD2 (5 bases). This CDR3 is 16 amino acids long. Trimming stripped 0 bases from V and 8 bases from J, with 18 bases between. Germline CDR1 reads SGDLS; CDR2 reads YYNGEE. The CDR3 region has the DNA TGTGCCAGCAGCGTAGGCCGAGCGCCGAGGGCGGATGAGCAGTTCTTC. Protein product: CASSVGRAPRADEQFF.

This clone was counted between two and nine times. The CDR3, as DNA: TGTGCCAGTAATCGGGGAACAGATACGCAGTATTTT. Its protein product is CASNRGTDTQYF. The chain uses TRBV19 and TRBJ2-3; D may be TRBD2 (5 bases). The CDR3 covers 12 residues. The ends were cut back, 7 bases at V and 3 bases at J, with 8 bases in the middle. Per the germline V gene, CDR1 is LNHDA and CDR2 is SQIVND (reference sequence).

The CDR3 loop reads CASSPPHGGQTGELFF. The CDR3 bases are TGCGCCAGCAGCCCCCCCCATGGAGGGCAGACCGGGGAGCTGTTTTTT. The chain carries TRBV5-1 and TRBJ2-2; a possible D gene is TRBD2 (6 bases). Germline assignment: CDR1 SGHRS and CDR2 YFSETQ. The CDR3 covers 16 residues. Trimming shortened V by 4 bases and J by 5 bases, and 18 bases separated the two germline ends.

The J gene is TRBJ2-3, the V gene TRBV5-1, with 7 bases lining up with TRBD2. There are 13 residues in the CDR3. J was trimmed by 6 bases and V by 0 bases; bases with no gene match: 1. The V gene's germline CDR1 is SGHRS and CDR2 YFSETQ. CDR3 amino acids: CASSLAGRDTQYF. In DNA, the CDR3 is TGCGCCAGCAGCTTGGCCGGGAGGGATACGCAGTATTTT.

This chain links TRBV10-1 with TRBJ1-6, with a possible D match to TRBD1 (5 bases). Deletions cut 5 bases from V and 5 bases from J, with 10 bases between. This CDR3 has 14 amino acids. In germline, CDR1 is WNHNN, CDR2 SYGVQD (reference sequence). The CDR3, as DNA: TGCGCCAGCAGTTCCGCAGGGAATAATTCACCCCTCCACTTT. Protein product: CASSSAGNNSPLHF.

The rearrangement links TRBV29-1 to TRBJ2-7; TRBD1 is a possible D gene (5 bases). The germline gives CDR1 SQVTM, CDR2 ANQGSEA. Trimming pared 5 bases from V and 5 bases from J, leaving 13 bases between. The CDR3 covers 12 residues. This CDR3 is CSVLWSGHEQYF. As DNA, the CDR3 is TGCAGCGTTTTGTGGTCAGGGCACGAGCAGTACTTC.

The chain recombines TRBV4-1 with TRBJ2-1; 14 bases line up with TRBD2. The CDR3 consists of 16 residues. Germline CDR1 reads MGHRA; CDR2 reads YSYEKL. After removal of 2 bases from V and 6 bases from J, the junction contained 3 bases not matched to a gene. This chain's CDR3 is CASSQRLAGGSNEQFF. The CDR3 nucleotides are TGCGCCAGCAGCCAACGACTAGCGGGAGGGAGCAATGAGCAGTTCTTC.

The V call is TRBV27, the J call TRBJ2-3; TRBD2 matches at 7 bases. CDR3 length equals 17 residues. Trimming removed 5 bases from V and 5 bases from J; junction bases left unmatched: 16. Germline V gene lookup returns CDR1 MNHEY and CDR2 SMNVEV (reference sequence). The CDR3 sequence: CASSPSGAGWIIDTQYF. The CDR3 nucleotides are TGTGCCAGCAGTCCCTCAGGAGCGGGATGGATCATAGATACGCAGTATTTT.

The chain carries TRBV6-6 and TRBJ2-3, with D possibly being TRBD1 (6 bases). The CDR3 covers 15 residues. Germline CDR1 MNHNY, CDR2 SVGAGI (reference sequence). Trimming took off 4 bases at V and 1 base at J, with 12 bases between the two ends. CDR3 nucleotides: TGTGCCAGCAGTTGGTTACAGGGTGGCACAGATACGCAGTATTTT. Its protein is CASSWLQGGTDTQYF.

V is TRBV29-1 and J is TRBJ2-7; 9 nucleotides match TRBD2. Trimming removed 7 bases from V and 2 bases from J; junction bases left unmatched: 6. Germline V gene lookup returns CDR1 SQVTM and CDR2 ANQGSEA. The CDR3 length is 13 residues. The chain's CDR3 is CSERREGTYEQYF. DNA of the CDR3: TGCAGCGAGAGGCGGGAGGGGACCTACGAGCAGTACTTC.

Points on this clone: The junction shows a germline mismatch at one end, possibly a read error. The chain joins TRBV7-9 to TRBJ2-3; D is perhaps TRBD1 (6 bases). Germline V gene sequence: CDR1 SEHNR, CDR2 FQNEAQ (reference sequence). The CDR3 sequence is 13 residues long. The chain's CDR3 is CASKAQGPDTQFF. Here the CDR3 DNA reads TGTGCCAGCAAGGCACAGGGACCAGATACGCAGTTTTTT. Using reference TRBV7-9 and TRBJ2-3 for the parts outside the CDR3, the full variable domain is DTGVSQNPRHKITKRGQNVTFRCDPISEHNRLYWYRQTLGQGPEFLTYFQNEAQLEKSRLLSDRFSAERPKGSFSTLEIQRTEQGDSAMYLCASKAQGPDTQFFGPGTRLTVL.

V gene TRBV15 combines with J gene TRBJ1-5; D might be TRBD1 (5 bases). V lost 5 bases and J 6 bases, leaving 17 bases between the germline ends. The CDR3 consists of 15 residues. From germline, CDR1 is LNHNV and CDR2 YYDKDF (reference sequence). CDR3 sequence reads: CATSVGTSGSQPQHF. The CDR3 DNA reads TGTGCCACCAGCGTAGGGACTTCGGGGAGTCAGCCCCAGCATTTT. Based on the CDR3 plus reference TRBV15 and TRBJ1-5, the full variable domain is DAMVIQNPRYQVTQFGKPVTLSCSQTLNHNVMYWYQQKSSQAPKLLFHYYDKDFNNEADTPDNFQSRRPNTSFCFLDIRSPGLGDTAMYLCATSVGTSGSQPQHFGDGTRLSIL.

The V and J genes are TRBV11-2 and TRBJ2-3; D unclear. Germline V gene data show CDR1 as SGHAT and CDR2 as FQNNGV. This CDR3 spans 16 amino acids. V was pared by 2 bases and J by 0 bases, with 12 bases between. CDR3 in amino acids: CASSLPGVTSTDTQYF. The DNA for the CDR3 is TGTGCCAGCAGCTTACCTGGCGTGACTAGCACAGATACGCAGTATTTT. The full variable domain, its missing parts supplied by reference TRBV11-2 and TRBJ2-3, is EAGVAQSPRYKIIEKRQSVAFWCNPISGHATLYWYQQILGQGPKLLIQFQNNGVVDDSQLPKDRFSAERLKGVDSTLKIQPAKLEDSAVYLCASSLPGVTSTDTQYFGPGTRLTVL.

V gene TRBV2 combines with J gene TRBJ2-1, with TRBD2 matching 13 bases. CDR1 and CDR2 from the germline V gene are SNHLY and FYNNEI. This CDR3 spans 15 amino acids. Losses at the gene ends were 7 bases for V and 7 bases for J; bases not matched to a gene: 7. CDR3 nucleotide sequence: TGTGCCAGCATCCCCGGGACTAGCGGGAATAATGAGCAGTTCTTC. It specifies CASIPGTSGNNEQFF. The variable domain in full, completed from reference TRBV2 and TRBJ2-1, reads EPEVTQTPSHQVTQMGQEVILRCVPISNHLYFYWYRQILGQKVEFLVSFYNNEISEKSEIFDDQFSVERPDGSNFTLKIRSTKLEDSAMYFCASIPGTSGNNEQFFGPGTRLTVL.

The CDR3 DNA is TGTGCCAGTAGTACCAGTTACGGGGAGCAGTTCTTC. Protein product: CASSTSYGEQFF. The rearrangement links TRBV19 to TRBJ2-1; no definite D call. V lost 4 bases and J lost 10, with 11 bases in between. This CDR3 region has 12 residues. The germline gives CDR1 LNHDA, CDR2 SQIVND (reference sequence).

This clone appeared once. V and J are TRBV7-8 and TRBJ2-5; D not resolved. The CDR3 spans 16 residues. CDR1 is SGHVS and CDR2 is FQNEAQ in the germline V gene. V gave up 1 base and J gave up 2 bases, with 14 bases separating them. In DNA, the CDR3 is TGTGCCAGCAGCTTAGAGAGGCTCTCCGGTCAAGAGACCCAGTACTTC. Translated: CASSLERLSGQETQYF.

V and J are TRBV2 and TRBJ2-5; D may be TRBD1 (5 bases). The V and J ends lost 4 bases and 5 bases respectively, with 8 bases between them. Germline V CDR1 and CDR2: SNHLY, FYNNEI. This CDR3 contains 12 residues. The DNA for the CDR3 is TGTGCCAGCAGTGTGGCAGGGGAGACCCAGTACTTC. Encoded protein: CASSVAGETQYF.

The chain uses TRBV4-3 and TRBJ1-1; D perhaps matches TRBD1 (5 bases). Germline CDR1 LGHNA, CDR2 YSLEER. The ends were cut back, 3 bases at V and 3 bases at J, with 8 bases in the middle. The CDR3 runs 13 residues. CDR3 region: CASSHRVDTEAFF. The CDR3 DNA reads as TGCGCCAGCAGCCACAGGGTGGACACTGAAGCTTTCTTT.

This clone has just a few counts. This sequence joins TRBV7-9 and TRBJ1-4; D is ambiguous. The CDR3 totals 15 residues. The ends were cut back, 0 bases at V and 7 bases at J, with 12 bases in the middle. Germline values: CDR1 SEHNR, CDR2 FQNEAQ (reference sequence). CDR3 in DNA: TGTGCCAGCAGCTTAGCGACCGGGGTGGCTGAAAAACTGTTTTTT. Protein product: CASSLATGVAEKLFF.

There are a few counts of this clone. The rearrangement joins TRBV10-3 to TRBJ1-1; D is possibly TRBD1 (5 bases). Germline V gene data show CDR1 as ENHRY and CDR2 as SYGVKD. Trimming shortened V by 0 bases and J by 4 bases, and 12 bases separated the two germline ends. The CDR3 is 15 amino acids. Here the CDR3 reads CAISESTGGGTEAFF. The CDR3 region has the DNA TGTGCCATCAGTGAGTCGACGGGGGGTGGCACTGAAGCTTTCTTT.

The genes are TRBV19 and TRBJ2-2, with 7 bases lining up with TRBD1. With 4 bases clipped from V and 6 bases from J, the junction kept 2 bases outside the gene matches. The germline CDR1 and CDR2 sequences are LNHDA and SQIVND (reference sequence). The CDR3 is 13 amino acids. The CDR3 loop is CASSRGGPGELFF. Written as DNA, the CDR3 is TGTGCCAGTAGTAGAGGGGGCCCCGGGGAGCTGTTTTTT.